A single sample gave rise to the 2 T cell receptor beta chains below, sequenced in a study of CD8 T cells in Susac syndrome. A quantity of about 0.45 to 1 ug RNA underwent reverse transcription using random hexamers. TCRdb processed the immunoSEQ multiplex PCR reads anew with MiXCR; each CDR3 protein has one entry. The repertoire holds about 240,000 distinct CDR3 sequences, 96% seen once, with around 0.1% in the top ten. Sequencing was carried out using CD4+ T cells from PBMCs. These TCRs come from a human donor with Susac syndrome.

The chain couples TRBV4-2 to TRBJ2-1; D remains unclear. This CDR3 comprises 11 residues. Germline V gives CDR1 LGHNA, CDR2 YNFKEQ. Trimming took off 0 bases at V and 12 bases at J, with 6 bases between the two ends. CDR3 residues: CASSQDSGQFF. The CDR3 coding sequence is TGTGCCAGCAGCCAAGATTCAGGGCAGTTCTTC.

The V and J genes are TRBV7-9 and TRBJ1-1; D possibly corresponds to TRBD1 (6 bases). V was shortened by 4 bases and J by 3 bases, with 18 bases between the two germline ends. Germline V gene lookup returns CDR1 SEHNR and CDR2 FQNEAQ (reference sequence). The CDR3 sequence is 16 residues long. CDR3 coding DNA: TGTGCCAGCAGCTCCCTGACAGGCCGGCGGGACACTGAAGCTTTCTTT. Amino acid sequence: CASSSLTGRRDTEAFF.